The text below deals with one T cell receptor beta chain. This sample was included in a study of patients and donors after allogeneic stem cell transplantation. One entry per CDR3 protein results from TCRdb running MiXCR on the RT-PCR reads. The repertoire holds about 200,000 distinct CDR3 sequences, with over 30% as singletons. The V and J ends lost 10 bases and 5 bases, in that order; junction bases with no gene match: 13. Per the germline V gene, CDR1 is LNHDA and CDR2 is SQIVND (reference sequence). The CDR3 covers 14 residues. This TCR came from a human donor who was either an allogeneic HSCT recipient or a stem cell or donor lymphocyte infusion donor (not recorded which). It is not recorded whose cells these are; they may come from a transplant donor. The V call is TRBV19, the J call TRBJ2-5, with 7 nucleotides matching TRBD2. The sample comprised blood, either unsorted or a sorted T cell fraction (not recorded which). The CDR3: CATKAGRLKETQYF. The CDR3 DNA reads as TGTGCCACCAAAGCGGGGCGGCTTAAGGAGACCCAGTACTTC.